The TCR beta chain described here comes from a study of metastatic and nonmetastatic thyroid tumors (dated by TCRdb to the early 2020s). Broadly, across the study: Repertoires were compared across peripheral blood and tumor or nodule tissue samples from malignant and benign thyroid patients.

Before undergoing thyroid surgery, none of the patients had been given any kind of treatment. The study retrospectively analysed patient clinical samples collected from about 2012 to 2019 using T-cell receptor beta sequencing. Receptors were amplified or captured by PCR. The run used an Illumina HiSeq 4000. The TCR beta-chain CDR3 region of each patient was profiled by high-throughput sequencing. As for the original processing: CDR3 differences across clinicopathological groups were used to build a classifier for discriminating distant-metastatic papillary thyroid cancer patients. The Shannon index was used to assess repertoire diversity, and the Morisita-Horn index was used to assess tumor-blood repertoire similarity. TCRdb passed the public sequencing reads through fastp at Q25 and MiXCR, retaining productive beta sequences. TCRdb assigned the V and J calls; the authors' analysis was not used. A total of about 14,000 clones appear in this sample, 12% of them only once. About 14% of the sample comes from the top ten.

What the study reported, not specific to this receptor: In both blood and tumor samples, malignant tumors were reported to have significantly higher TCR beta diversity than benign nodules.

Taken from the germline V gene (reference sequence), the CDR1 and CDR2 loops are LNHDA and SQIVND. The CDR3 sequence holds 14 residues, the cysteine and phenylalanine included. The CDR3 DNA has 42 bases and is translated from base 1. Clipping removes 3 bases from V and 6 bases from J, with 4 as the unmatched junction base count. This clone is regarded as medium-sized (0.01 to 0.1%). Its antigen is still unknown. No much larger clonotype is one base removed from it; base qualities were not supplied. Input material: blood. The sequence was obtained from a female donor with papillary thyroid cancer or a benign thyroid nodule (not recorded which). Some clones in this sample may be carry-over from other donors' samples. The V and J genes are TRBV19 and TRBJ2-2, with TRBD1 identical over 7 junction bases. The nucleotide sequence is given as TGTGCCAGTAGTATTGACAGGGAACCCGGGGAGCTGTTTTTT. It encodes CASSIDREPGELFF.